The 28 T cell receptor beta chains below all came from one sample that was sequenced in a study of CD8+ T cells in alopecia areata. Sequencing templates came from extracted RNA that was reverse transcribed into cDNA. Data came from immunoSEQ multiplex PCR; TCRdb stores just in-frame clones and leaves some out. The table has 100,000 to 120,000 clones, approximately 59% seen once. The sequenced material came from CD8+ T cells sorted from blood. These receptor sequences come from a human donor in good health.

This clone came up a few times. This chain links TRBV6-1 with TRBJ1-2; TRBD1 is a possible D gene (6 bases). The V end lost 4 bases, the J end lost 4 bases, and 10 bases lay between the germline ends. Germline CDR1 MNHNS, CDR2 SASEGT. The length of the CDR3 is 13 residues. In DNA, the CDR3 is TGTGCCAGCAGTGCTGACAGGCTCTATGGCTACACCTTC. Protein sequence: CASSADRLYGYTF.

There are a few counts of this clone. This chain joins TRBV6-6 and TRBJ1-1; D unclear. CDR3 length equals 14 residues. CDR1 and CDR2 from the germline V gene are MNHNY and SVGAGI (reference sequence). Trimming took 7 bases from V and 6 from J, leaving 18 bases between them. The CDR3 loop reads CASTIFDRASEAFF. CDR3 coding DNA: TGTGCCAGCACCATATTCGACCGGGCTTCTGAAGCTTTCTTT.

The genes are TRBV19 and TRBJ2-1, with D perhaps TRBD1 (6 bases). CDR1 is LNHDA and CDR2 is SQIVND in the germline V gene (reference sequence). V was shortened by 0 bases and J by 7 bases, with 22 bases between the two germline ends. The CDR3 totals 18 residues. The CDR3 coding sequence is TGTGCCAGTAGTATAGATCTATATCTACAGGGAGATGGGAATGAGCAGTTCTTC. Translation: CASSIDLYLQGDGNEQFF.

This clone showed up just once. The chain employs TRBV27 and TRBJ1-1; a weak D match, TRBD1 (6 bases). V was cut by 6 bases and J by 1 base, with 9 bases left in between. The CDR3 totals 13 residues. CDR1 MNHEY and CDR2 SMNVEV come from the germline V gene (reference sequence). CDR3 nucleotide sequence: TGTGCCAGCAGCCGGACAGAGAACACTGAAGCTTTCTTT. Translation: CASSRTENTEAFF.

The rearrangement uses TRBV23-1 and TRBJ2-7; D is ambiguous. Being an ORF, TRBV23-1 has a function that is uncertain. This CDR3 is 15 amino acids long. Trimming stripped 4 bases from V and 0 bases from J, with 13 bases between. The CDR3 here is CASSRNTRYSYEQYF. The CDR3 DNA reads as TGCGCCAGCAGTCGCAACACCAGGTACTCCTACGAGCAGTACTTC.

This chain links TRBV29-1 with TRBJ2-2; a weak D match, TRBD2 (5 bases). The CDR3 totals 13 residues. The V and J ends lost 2 bases and 6 bases respectively, with 10 bases between them. Per the germline V gene, CDR1 is SQVTM and CDR2 is ANQGSEA. CDR3 protein: CSVETGYAGELFF. Written as DNA, the CDR3 is TGCAGCGTTGAAACGGGGTATGCCGGGGAGCTGTTTTTT.

CDR3 bases: TGTGCCAGCAGTGCCATCGGGCAGGGCTATGGCTACACCTTC. Its protein product is CASSAIGQGYGYTF. The chain joins TRBV25-1 to TRBJ1-2, with D maybe TRBD1 (5 bases). V was trimmed by 4 bases and J by 4 bases, leaving 13 bases between them. The CDR3 loop spans 14 amino acids. Germline V gene data show CDR1 as MGHDK and CDR2 as SYGVNS.

The V and J genes are TRBV28 and TRBJ2-2; D perhaps matches TRBD2 (5 bases). Trimming took off 5 bases at V and 0 bases at J, with 16 bases between the two ends. The CDR3 covers 17 residues. Germline CDR1 and CDR2: MDHEN and SYDVKM. CDR3 sequence (DNA): TGTGCCAGCAGTGCCTCGGCGGCGGGCCCGAACACCGGGGAGCTGTTTTTT. It encodes CASSASAAGPNTGELFF. The whole variable domain, remainder taken from reference TRBV28 and TRBJ2-2, is DVKVTQSSRYLVKRTGEKVFLECVQDMDHENMFWYRQDPGLGLRLIYFSYDVKMKEKGDIPEGYSVSREKKERFSLILESASTNQTSMYLCASSASAAGPNTGELFFGEGSRLTVL.

This clone was detected a few times. The chain carries TRBV12-5 and TRBJ1-6; possibly TRBD1 for D (5 bases). Trimming pared 0 bases from V and 6 bases from J, leaving 9 bases between. Germline V CDR1 and CDR2: LGHNT, FRNRAP. The CDR3 is made up of 15 amino acids. CDR3: CASGLVPGTNSPLHF. The DNA of the CDR3 is TGTGCTAGTGGTTTGGTACCGGGGACTAATTCACCCCTCCACTTT.

The chain couples TRBV15 to TRBJ2-2; D is perhaps TRBD1 or TRBD2 (5 bases each). The CDR3 has 17 amino acids. Trimming removed 0 bases from V and 4 bases from J, with 15 bases in between. The V gene's germline CDR1 is LNHNV and CDR2 YYDKDF (reference sequence). The CDR3 region is CATSRDPRERSTGELFF. CDR3 nucleotide sequence: TGTGCCACCAGCAGAGATCCCAGGGAGAGGAGCACCGGGGAGCTGTTTTTT.

The chain recombines TRBV29-1 with TRBJ2-5, with D perhaps matching TRBD2 (6 bases). The CDR3 length is 13 residues. The germline V gene has CDR1 SQVTM and CDR2 ANQGSEA. With 3 bases removed from V and 4 bases from J, the gap between germline ends came to 12 bases. CDR3 amino acids: CSVDGRGGETQYF. In nucleotides, the CDR3 is TGCAGCGTTGACGGTCGGGGAGGAGAGACCCAGTACTTC.

The chain is built from TRBV7-2 and TRBJ2-7; D is ambiguous. Trimming cost V 4 bases and J 3 bases, with 7 bases left between them. The CDR3 runs 12 residues. Germline assignment: CDR1 SGHTA and CDR2 FQGNSA. CDR3: CASSSSFYEQYF. The CDR3 DNA follows: TGTGCCAGCAGCTCCTCATTCTACGAGCAGTACTTC.

The J gene is TRBJ1-1, the V gene TRBV6-6; D is ambiguous. The CDR3 has 14 amino acids. The V end lost 2 bases, the J end lost 0 bases, and 7 bases lay between the germline ends. CDR1 is MNHNY and CDR2 is SVGAGI in the germline V gene (reference sequence). The CDR3 here is CASSYGSMNTEAFF. In DNA, the CDR3 is TGTGCCAGCAGTTACGGGAGCATGAACACTGAAGCTTTCTTT.

The V call is TRBV30, the J call TRBJ2-7; D is possibly TRBD1 (6 bases). This CDR3 spans 15 amino acids. The V end lost 4 bases, the J end lost 2 bases, and 18 bases lay between the germline ends. CDR1 is GTSNPN and CDR2 is SVGIG in the germline V gene (reference sequence). The CDR3, as DNA: TGTGCCTGGAATGGGGTTGGGGACACCCCCTACGAGCAGTACTTC. Protein: CAWNGVGDTPYEQYF. The variable domain in full, with the rest retrieved from reference TRBV30 and TRBJ2-7, is SQTIHQWPATLVQPVGSPLSLECTVEGTSNPNLYWYRQAAGRGLQLLFYSVGIGQISSEVPQNLSASRPQDRQFILSSKKLLLSDSGFYLCAWNGVGDTPYEQYFGPGTRLTVT.

The chain uses TRBV2 and TRBJ1-1; D is uncertain. In germline, CDR1 is SNHLY, CDR2 FYNNEI. The CDR3 covers 14 residues. Trimming shortened V by 4 bases and J by 4 bases, and 13 bases separated the two germline ends. The CDR3 nucleotides are TGTGCCAGCAGTGTTGGGGAGGCGGCCACTGAAGCTTTCTTT. Its protein is CASSVGEAATEAFF.

The CDR3 sequence: CASSLAGGPTETQYF. The CDR3 DNA sequence: TGTGCCAGCAGCTTAGCGGGGGGCCCCACAGAGACCCAGTACTTC. The rearrangement joins TRBV7-8 to TRBJ2-5, with D possibly called TRBD1 or TRBD2 (6 bases each). CDR3 length: 15 residues. V lost 0 bases to trimming and J lost 4 bases, with 12 bases between them. The V gene's germline CDR1 is SGHVS and CDR2 FQNEAQ.

V gene TRBV13 combines with J gene TRBJ2-7; 7 bases align to TRBD2. CDR3 length: 16 residues. CDR1 PRHDT and CDR2 FYEKMQ come from the germline V gene (reference sequence). Trimming took 0 bases from V and 4 from J; bases not matched to a gene: 9. DNA of the CDR3: TGTGCCAGCAGCTTAGGCCTAGCGGAGTCTGGGTACGAGCAGTACTTC. Translated, it gives CASSLGLAESGYEQYF. Based on the CDR3 plus reference TRBV13 and TRBJ2-7, the full variable domain is AAGVIQSPRHLIKEKRETATLKCYPIPRHDTVYWYQQGPGQDPQFLISFYEKMQSDKGSIPDRFSAQQFSDYHSELNMSSLELGDSALYFCASSLGLAESGYEQYFGPGTRLTVT.

The chain uses TRBV23-1 and TRBJ1-6, with 7 bases lining up with TRBD1. TRBV23-1 is identified as an open reading frame with a role that is uncertain. This CDR3 spans 15 amino acids. V lost 6 bases and J lost 7; bases outside the gene matches: 9. The CDR3 DNA reads as TGCGCCAGCAGCCAAGAGGGGGCTGGGAATTCACCCCTCCACTTT. This encodes CASSQEGAGNSPLHF.

The chain recombines TRBV23-1 with TRBJ1-5; perhaps TRBD1 as D (6 bases). TRBV23-1 is classed as an ORF, of uncertain function. The CDR3 has 19 amino acids. Trimming left V 3 bases short and J 0 bases short, with 21 bases between. The CDR3 sequence is CASSHKQGLNQDSNQPQHF. The CDR3 DNA reads as TGCGCCAGCAGTCATAAACAGGGCCTTAACCAAGATAGCAATCAGCCCCAGCATTTT.

This sequence joins TRBV19 and TRBJ1-2; 9 nucleotides line up with TRBD1. This CDR3 has 15 amino acids. Trimming removed 4 bases from V and 6 bases from J; junction bases left unmatched: 9. In germline, CDR1 is LNHDA, CDR2 SQIVND (reference sequence). CDR3 DNA sequence: TGTGCCAGTAGTACGCTGGGGGACAGGGTCAATGGCTACACCTTC. Translated: CASSTLGDRVNGYTF.

V and J are TRBV27 and TRBJ2-7; 9 bases align to TRBD1. V gave up 5 bases and J gave up 5 bases; unmatched junction bases: 10. CDR3 size: 15 residues. CDR1 is MNHEY and CDR2 is SMNVEV in the germline V gene (reference sequence). The DNA for the CDR3 is TGTGCCAGCAGTCTATTAACAGGGGGCGACGACGAGCAGTACTTC. It translates to CASSLLTGGDDEQYF.

The chain employs TRBV6-1 and TRBJ2-1; 8 bases are a match to TRBD1. V lost 4 bases and J lost 3; bases outside the gene matches: 5. The CDR3 contains 15 residues. The germline gives CDR1 MNHNS, CDR2 SASEGT. CDR3 sequence reads: CASSVGTGDYNEQFF. In nucleotides, the CDR3 is TGTGCCAGCAGTGTTGGGACAGGAGACTACAATGAGCAGTTCTTC.

This clone was counted a single time. V is TRBV29-1 and J is TRBJ2-1; TRBD1 is a possible D gene (5 bases). Germline loops: CDR1 SQVTM, CDR2 ANQGSEA. This CDR3 has 17 amino acids. V was clipped by 3 bases and J by 0 bases, with 18 bases between them. In DNA, the CDR3 is TGCAGCGTTGAGGGGCCAGTTCCCTGGAGCTCCTACAATGAGCAGTTCTTC. Protein: CSVEGPVPWSSYNEQFF.

The chain links TRBV28 to TRBJ2-3, with D maybe TRBD2 (6 bases). This CDR3 is 14 amino acids long. Deletions cut 3 bases from V and 6 bases from J, with 13 bases between. The V gene's germline CDR1 is MDHEN and CDR2 SYDVKM. This CDR3 reads CASSFGGLEDTQYF. The DNA for the CDR3 is TGTGCCAGCAGTTTTGGAGGGTTGGAGGATACGCAGTATTTT.

The chain uses TRBV7-9 and TRBJ2-5; D is uncertain. This CDR3 region has 15 residues. The germline V and J ends were trimmed by 4 bases and 5 bases, with 17 bases remaining between them. Germline values: CDR1 SEHNR, CDR2 FQNEAQ (reference sequence). CDR3 sequence (DNA): TGTGCCAGCAGCTCAACCCCACTTCTGGGGGAGACCCAGTACTTC. This sequence encodes CASSSTPLLGETQYF.

This clone showed up just a few times. The chain links TRBV7-8 to TRBJ2-5, with D possibly TRBD2 on 6 matching bases. Germline CDR1 SGHVS, CDR2 FQNEAQ. V dropped 9 bases and J dropped 0 bases, with 8 bases sitting between them. The CDR3 has 12 residues. CDR3 loop: CASGGYQETQYF. The CDR3, as DNA: TGTGCCAGTGGGGGGTACCAAGAGACCCAGTACTTC. The complete variable domain, with remaining parts taken from reference TRBV7-8 and TRBJ2-5, reads GAGVSQSPRYKVAKRGQDVALRCDPISGHVSLFWYQQALGQGPEFLTYFQNEAQLDKSGLPSDRFFAERPEGSVSTLKIQRTQQEDSAVYLCASGGYQETQYFGPGTRLLVL.

CDR3 nucleotide sequence: TGCGCCAGCAGCGGGGCAGGGACGAACACCGGGGAGCTGTTTTTT. This codes for CASSGAGTNTGELFF. The chain joins TRBV5-1 to TRBJ2-2, with D possibly TRBD1 on 5 matching bases. The ends were cut back, 4 bases at V and 0 bases at J, with 10 bases in the middle. The CDR3 totals 15 residues. Per germline, CDR1 SGHRS and CDR2 YFSETQ. The full variable domain, its missing parts supplied by reference TRBV5-1 and TRBJ2-2, is KAGVTQTPRYLIKTRGQQVTLSCSPISGHRSVSWYQQTPGQGLQFLFEYFSETQRNKGNFPGRFSGRQFSNSRSEMNVSTLELGDSALYLCASSGAGTNTGELFFGEGSRLTVL.

This clone has a handful of counts. The chain combines TRBV29-1 with TRBJ2-2, with D tentatively TRBD1 (5 bases). This CDR3 is built from 11 residues. Germline V lookup: CDR1 SQVTM, CDR2 ANQGSEA. Trimming shortened V by 5 bases and J by 5 bases, and 6 bases separated the two germline ends. CDR3 region: CSVPGTGELFF. The DNA of the CDR3 is TGCAGCGTTCCAGGGACCGGGGAGCTGTTTTTT.